These T cell receptor beta chains were read from a single sample in a study of blood T cell repertoires in COVID-19. Generated by immunoSEQ multiplex PCR, the TCRdb table keeps only in-frame clones and is missing some. The sample lists about 120,000 clones, approximately 87% seen once, with about 3.8% in the top ten. What was sequenced was peripheral blood. The receptors derive from a man in his 60s with acute or convalescent COVID-19. The CDR3 runs from the conserved cysteine through the conserved F or W. A D gene is named only where the DNA matches it firmly. Clone size is stated in some rows and not others, as once, few, many or a class when expanded.

D gene: TRBD1
J gene: TRBJ1-1
V gene: TRBV19
clone size: .
CDR3 protein: CASSIGRDRGLAEAFF
CDR3 DNA: TGTGCCAGTAGTATCGGAAGGGACAGGGGGCTAGCTGAAGCTTTCTTT

D gene: TRBD1
J gene: TRBJ1-2
V gene: TRBV12-3/TRBV12-4
clone size: .
CDR3 protein: CASSLDRAGYTF
CDR3 DNA: TGTGCCAGCAGTTTGGACAGGGCCGGCTACACCTTC

D gene: .
J gene: TRBJ2-1
V gene: TRBV19
clone size: .
CDR3 protein: CASSPRGGLFSGEQFF
CDR3 DNA: TGTGCCAGTAGTCCTCGAGGGGGACTATTTTCAGGAGAGCAGTTCTTC

D gene: TRBD1
J gene: TRBJ1-1
V gene: TRBV18
clone size: few
CDR3 protein: CASSPRQGIDTEAFF
CDR3 DNA: TGTGCCAGCTCACCACGACAGGGGATTGACACTGAAGCTTTCTTT

D gene: TRBD2
J gene: TRBJ2-7
V gene: TRBV28
clone size: .
CDR3 protein: CASSLNSGRAYEQYF
CDR3 DNA: TGTGCCAGCAGTCTAAATAGCGGGAGGGCGTACGAGCAGTACTTC

D gene: .
J gene: TRBJ2-1
V gene: TRBV9
clone size: .
CDR3 protein: CASSVAGGLYNEQFF
CDR3 DNA: TGTGCCAGCAGCGTAGCCGGAGGTCTCTACAATGAGCAGTTCTTC

D gene: .
J gene: TRBJ2-5
V gene: TRBV5-1
clone size: .
CDR3 protein: CASSPSHRDEETQYF
CDR3 DNA: TGCGCCAGCAGCCCATCCCACCGGGATGAGGAGACCCAGTACTTC

D gene: .
J gene: TRBJ1-6
V gene: TRBV28
clone size: .
CDR3 protein: CASSLTDGSRPLHF
CDR3 DNA: TGTGCCAGCAGTTTAACCGACGGGTCGCGGCCCCTCCACTTT

D gene: .
J gene: TRBJ2-2
V gene: TRBV9
clone size: .
CDR3 protein: CASSVAGTGELFF
CDR3 DNA: TGTGCCAGCAGCGTAGCAGGCACCGGGGAGCTGTTTTTT

D gene: .
J gene: TRBJ2-1
V gene: TRBV5-1
clone size: .
CDR3 protein: CASTLGGTAYNEQFF
CDR3 DNA: TGCGCCAGCACCCTAGGGGGGACAGCCTACAATGAGCAGTTCTTC

D gene: .
J gene: TRBJ1-1
V gene: TRBV19
clone size: .
CDR3 protein: CASMLWGVNTEAFF
CDR3 DNA: TGTGCCAGTATGCTTTGGGGGGTGAACACTGAAGCTTTCTTT

D gene: TRBD2
J gene: TRBJ2-1
V gene: TRBV11-2
clone size: .
CDR3 protein: CASSLDLLAVDEQFF
CDR3 DNA: TGTGCCAGCAGCTTAGATCTACTAGCGGTGGATGAGCAGTTCTTC

D gene: TRBD2
J gene: TRBJ2-3
V gene: TRBV4-3
clone size: once
CDR3 protein: CASSRGTSGTGGDTQYF
CDR3 DNA: TGCGCCAGCAGCCGAGGGACTAGCGGGACGGGAGGGGATACGCAGTATTTT

D gene: .
J gene: TRBJ2-7
V gene: TRBV5-4
clone size: .
CDR3 protein: CASSTDREGEQYF
CDR3 DNA: TGTGCCAGCAGCACGGACAGGGAGGGCGAGCAGTACTTC

D gene: TRBD2
J gene: TRBJ2-7
V gene: TRBV28
clone size: .
CDR3 protein: CASSGGGYEQYF
CDR3 DNA: TGTGCCAGCAGTGGGGGGGGCTACGAGCAGTACTTC

D gene: .
J gene: TRBJ2-3
V gene: TRBV7-6
clone size: .
CDR3 protein: CASSLSTDTQYF
CDR3 DNA: TGTGCCAGCAGCCTGAGCACAGATACGCAGTATTTT

D gene: .
J gene: TRBJ1-1
V gene: TRBV29-1
clone size: .
CDR3 protein: CSVREGRVTEAFF
CDR3 DNA: TGCAGCGTCAGGGAGGGGAGGGTCACTGAAGCTTTCTTT

D gene: TRBD1
J gene: TRBJ2-7
V gene: TRBV7-2
clone size: .
CDR3 protein: CASSFGQGPSYEQYF
CDR3 DNA: TGTGCCAGCAGCTTTGGACAGGGGCCTTCCTACGAGCAGTACTTC

D gene: .
J gene: TRBJ2-3
V gene: TRBV24-1
clone size: .
CDR3 protein: CATQPSPGEADTQYF
CDR3 DNA: TGTGCCACGCAGCCTAGCCCGGGGGAGGCAGATACGCAGTATTTT

D gene: .
J gene: TRBJ1-1
V gene: TRBV2
clone size: few
CDR3 protein: CASSALRGNTEAFF
CDR3 DNA: TGTGCCAGCAGTGCTCTAAGGGGGAACACTGAAGCTTTCTTT

D gene: .
J gene: TRBJ2-5
V gene: TRBV20-1
clone size: .
CDR3 protein: CSARDRETQYF
CDR3 DNA: TGCAGTGCTAGAGACCGAGAGACCCAGTACTTC

D gene: TRBD1
J gene: TRBJ2-2
V gene: TRBV7-3
clone size: .
CDR3 protein: CASSLGTALNTGELFF
CDR3 DNA: TGTGCCAGCAGCCTAGGGACAGCTCTGAACACCGGGGAGCTGTTTTTT

D gene: TRBD1
J gene: TRBJ2-7
V gene: TRBV18
clone size: .
CDR3 protein: CASSAGTGISYEQYF
CDR3 DNA: TGTGCCAGCTCGGCCGGGACAGGTATCTCCTACGAGCAGTACTTC

D gene: .
J gene: TRBJ1-2
V gene: TRBV9
clone size: .
CDR3 protein: CASSVDHVKGEDGYTF
CDR3 DNA: TGTGCCAGCAGCGTTGACCACGTGAAAGGGGAAGATGGCTACACCTTC

D gene: .
J gene: TRBJ2-3
V gene: TRBV6-4
clone size: .
CDR3 protein: CASSSTGSRGDTQYF
CDR3 DNA: TGTGCCAGCAGCAGCACAGGGTCCCGGGGAGATACGCAGTATTTT

D gene: .
J gene: TRBJ1-4
V gene: TRBV5-1
clone size: .
CDR3 protein: CASSFRGGTNEKLFF
CDR3 DNA: TGCGCCAGCAGCTTTCGGGGGGGAACTAATGAAAAACTGTTTTTT

D gene: .
J gene: TRBJ2-3
V gene: TRBV5-1
clone size: .
CDR3 protein: CASSLGALQQYF
CDR3 DNA: TGCGCCAGCTCCTTAGGGGCGCTCCAGCAGTATTTT

D gene: TRBD2
J gene: TRBJ2-3
V gene: TRBV27
clone size: .
CDR3 protein: CASSLSSGRALGTYTQYF
CDR3 DNA: TGTGCCAGCAGTTTATCCAGCGGGAGGGCCCTGGGGACATATACGCAGTATTTT

D gene: .
J gene: TRBJ2-7
V gene: TRBV6-2/TRBV6-3
clone size: once
CDR3 protein: CASSLTVGLANKWYF
CDR3 DNA: TGTGCCAGCAGCCTTACCGTAGGACTCGCAAATAAATGGTACTTC

D gene: TRBD1
J gene: TRBJ1-1
V gene: TRBV11-1
clone size: .
CDR3 protein: CASSPGTGNTEAFF
CDR3 DNA: TGTGCCAGCAGCCCAGGGACAGGGAACACTGAAGCTTTCTTT

D gene: TRBD2
J gene: TRBJ2-5
V gene: TRBV3-1/TRBV3-2
clone size: .
CDR3 protein: CASSQVGRREAVETQYF
CDR3 DNA: TGTGCCAGCAGCCAAGTCGGACGGCGGGAGGCTGTGGAGACCCAGTACTTC

D gene: TRBD2
J gene: TRBJ2-3
V gene: TRBV11-2
clone size: few
CDR3 protein: CASSFLTGLAGGADTQYF
CDR3 DNA: TGTGCCAGCAGTTTTCTCACAGGACTAGCGGGAGGTGCAGATACGCAGTATTTT

D gene: TRBD1
J gene: TRBJ1-1
V gene: TRBV6-5
clone size: few
CDR3 protein: CASRQPGQGVPFF
CDR3 DNA: TGTGCCAGCAGACAGCCGGGACAGGGGGTCCCTTTCTTT

D gene: .
J gene: TRBJ2-7
V gene: TRBV6-2/TRBV6-3
clone size: .
CDR3 protein: CASSYSRSHKTTYEQYF
CDR3 DNA: TGTGCCAGCAGTTACAGTCGCTCCCATAAAACAACCTACGAGCAGTACTTC

D gene: .
J gene: TRBJ2-3
V gene: TRBV6-5
clone size: .
CDR3 protein: CASSYRLATDTQYF
CDR3 DNA: TGTGCCAGCAGTTACCGGCTAGCCACAGATACGCAGTATTTT

D gene: .
J gene: TRBJ2-3
V gene: TRBV5-5
clone size: .
CDR3 protein: CASSPSVGHTDTQYF
CDR3 DNA: TGTGCCAGCAGCCCTAGCGTTGGCCACACAGATACGCAGTATTTT

D gene: .
J gene: TRBJ1-5
V gene: TRBV11-1
clone size: .
CDR3 protein: CASSFTGDQPQHF
CDR3 DNA: TGTGCCAGCAGCTTTACGGGGGATCAGCCCCAGCATTTT

D gene: TRBD1
J gene: TRBJ1-6
V gene: TRBV25-1
clone size: .
CDR3 protein: CASSATGGSPLHF
CDR3 DNA: TGTGCCAGCAGTGCTACAGGGGGATCACCCCTCCACTTT

D gene: .
J gene: TRBJ1-1
V gene: TRBV11-1
clone size: .
CDR3 protein: CASSPIPKGRTEAFF
CDR3 DNA: TGTGCCAGCAGCCCCATCCCGAAGGGGCGTACTGAAGCTTTCTTT

D gene: TRBD2
J gene: TRBJ2-3
V gene: TRBV19
clone size: .
CDR3 protein: CASSEGLAGGANTDTQYF
CDR3 DNA: TGTGCCAGTAGTGAGGGACTAGCGGGAGGAGCCAACACAGATACGCAGTATTTT

D gene: TRBD1
J gene: TRBJ2-7
V gene: TRBV6-2/TRBV6-3
clone size: .
CDR3 protein: CASSDFPGQISYEQYF
CDR3 DNA: TGTGCCAGCAGCGACTTTCCGGGACAGATTTCATACGAGCAGTACTTC

D gene: .
J gene: TRBJ2-7
V gene: TRBV19
clone size: .
CDR3 protein: CASSTKGAGTLAYEQYF
CDR3 DNA: TGTGCCAGTAGTACTAAGGGGGCCGGGACTCTCGCTTACGAGCAGTACTTC

D gene: .
J gene: TRBJ2-2
V gene: TRBV7-8
clone size: .
CDR3 protein: CASSLTQSPTGELFF
CDR3 DNA: TGTGCCAGCAGCTTAACACAGAGCCCTACCGGGGAGCTGTTTTTT

D gene: TRBD2
J gene: TRBJ2-6
V gene: TRBV28
clone size: .
CDR3 protein: CASSDTSGRVAGANVLTF
CDR3 DNA: TGTGCCAGCAGCGACACTAGCGGGAGGGTGGCTGGGGCCAACGTCCTGACTTTC

D gene: TRBD1
J gene: TRBJ2-3
V gene: TRBV11-2
clone size: .
CDR3 protein: CASSSHQGTGEVQQYF
CDR3 DNA: TGTGCCAGCAGCTCGCACCAGGGGACAGGGGAAGTTCAACAGTATTTT

D gene: TRBD2
J gene: TRBJ2-5
V gene: TRBV6-5
clone size: .
CDR3 protein: CASTHPGGGETQYF
CDR3 DNA: TGTGCCAGCACCCACCCTGGCGGGGGAGAGACCCAGTACTTC

D gene: TRBD2
J gene: TRBJ2-1
V gene: TRBV7-2
clone size: .
CDR3 protein: CASSLVLAGGMNEQFF
CDR3 DNA: TGTGCCAGCAGCTTAGTACTAGCGGGAGGGATGAATGAGCAGTTCTTC

D gene: .
J gene: TRBJ1-3
V gene: TRBV19
clone size: .
CDR3 protein: CASSPPGSGNTIYF
CDR3 DNA: TGTGCCAGTAGTCCGCCAGGGTCGGGAAACACCATATATTTT

D gene: .
J gene: TRBJ2-7
V gene: TRBV20-1
clone size: .
CDR3 protein: CSAAQDYEQYF
CDR3 DNA: TGCAGTGCGGCTCAAGATTACGAGCAGTACTTC

D gene: .
J gene: TRBJ2-3
V gene: TRBV27
clone size: .
CDR3 protein: CASSSTDSNTQYF
CDR3 DNA: TGTGCCAGCAGTTCCACTGACTCAAATACGCAGTATTTT

D gene: .
J gene: TRBJ2-3
V gene: TRBV29-1
clone size: .
CDR3 protein: CSVVPEGRADTQYF
CDR3 DNA: TGCAGCGTTGTGCCGGAGGGCCGCGCAGATACGCAGTATTTT

D gene: TRBD1
J gene: TRBJ1-2
V gene: TRBV6-2/TRBV6-3
clone size: .
CDR3 protein: CASSVPFGGGNGYTF
CDR3 DNA: TGTGCCAGCAGTGTCCCTTTTGGAGGGGGCAATGGCTACACCTTC

D gene: .
J gene: TRBJ2-5
V gene: TRBV7-3
clone size: .
CDR3 protein: CASSSTGRETQYF
CDR3 DNA: TGTGCCAGCAGCTCGACAGGGAGGGAGACCCAGTACTTC